A selection of T cell receptor beta chains follows, all from one sample in a study of cytotoxic CD8 clonotypes in ibrutinib-treated CLL. The table came from immunoSEQ multiplex PCR; TCRdb's copy has only in-frame clones and leaves some out. The profile shows 110,000 to 150,000 clones, about 76% of them singletons. The sequencing used PBMCs, collected after 24 months of ibrutinib treatment. The receptors stem from a human donor with chronic lymphocytic leukemia. Both conserved end residues are part of each CDR3. Fields, in order: V gene, J gene, D gene, clone size, CDR3 DNA, CDR3 protein. A D gene is named only where the DNA matches it firmly. Some rows have no size entry. The others give once, few or many, or a class for an expanded clone.

TRBV5-1,TRBJ2-2,.,.,TGCGCCAGCAGCTTGGGGATAGCGAACACCGGGGAGCTGTTTTTT,CASSLGIANTGELFF
TRBV18,TRBJ2-7,TRBD1,once,TGTGCCAGCTCACCCCCCGGCAGGGGGCGCTGGGACGAGCAGTACTTC,CASSPPGRGRWDEQYF
TRBV7-2,TRBJ2-3,TRBD2,.,TGTGCCAGCAGAAGACTAGCGGGGGGTGCAGATACGCAGTATTTT,CASRRLAGGADTQYF
TRBV7-2,TRBJ2-3,TRBD2,few,TGTGCCAGCAGCTATAGCGGGGTCACAGATACGCAGTATTTT,CASSYSGVTDTQYF
TRBV6-6,TRBJ2-2,.,few,TGTGCCAGCAGAAACGGGGGCTCCAACACCGGGGAGCTGTTTTTT,CASRNGGSNTGELFF
TRBV5-1,TRBJ2-5,.,.,TGCGCCAGCACCCCAGGAGGGGAGACCCAGTACTTC,CASTPGGETQYF
TRBV4-2,TRBJ2-1,TRBD2,.,TGTGCCAGCAGCCAAGCCCGGGGGGCCTACAATGAGCAGTTCTTC,CASSQARGAYNEQFF
TRBV12-5,TRBJ1-1,.,.,TGTGCTAGTGGTTTGACACCTAACACTGAAGCTTTCTTT,CASGLTPNTEAFF
TRBV19,TRBJ1-5,.,few,TGTGCCAGTAGTATAGAGAGGGGGAGCCCCCTCTGGCCCCAGCATTTT,CASSIERGSPLWPQHF
TRBV28,TRBJ1-2,.,.,TGTGCCAGCAGCCGGGGGGGTACTAACTATGGCTACACCTTC,CASSRGGTNYGYTF
TRBV29-1,TRBJ1-3,.,few,TGCAGCGTTGAGCGTGGAAACACCATATATTTT,CSVERGNTIYF
TRBV11-3,TRBJ2-3,TRBD2,.,TGTGCCAGCAGCCCGGGGACTAGCGGGAGGTATAGCACAGATACGCAGTATTTT,CASSPGTSGRYSTDTQYF
TRBV7-9,TRBJ2-1,TRBD1,.,TGTGCCAGCAGCTTAGGTGGTCAGGGGGCCTACAATGAGCAGTTCTTC,CASSLGGQGAYNEQFF
TRBV6-5,TRBJ1-2,.,.,TGTGCCAGCACCAGACAGGCCGACGGCTTCTATGGCTACACCTTC,CASTRQADGFYGYTF
TRBV28,TRBJ1-2,.,.,TGTGCCAGCAGTTCCGACAGACGCTATGGCTACACCTTC,CASSSDRRYGYTF
TRBV7-3,TRBJ2-1,TRBD2,.,TGTGCCAGCAGCTCCTTAGCGGGAGCGGGTGAGCAGTTCTTC,CASSSLAGAGEQFF
TRBV7-9,TRBJ2-1,.,few,TGTGCCAGCAGCTCCCCGGGCCTAGGCTACAATGAGCAGTTCTTC,CASSSPGLGYNEQFF
TRBV7-9,TRBJ1-1,.,.,TGTGCCAGCAGCCCACGGGGGTCACCCCCTGAAGCTTTCTTT,CASSPRGSPPEAFF
TRBV7-6,TRBJ2-1,TRBD1,.,TGTGCCAGCAGCCCCAGGGGGGACAGGGGAAATGAGCAGTTCTTC,CASSPRGDRGNEQFF
TRBV28,TRBJ2-6,.,.,TGTGCCAGCAGTTTATGGCACTTCCGGGGCTCTGGGGCCAACGTCCTGACTTTC,CASSLWHFRGSGANVLTF
TRBV18,TRBJ2-5,TRBD1,.,TGTGCCAGCTCACCACCGGGGACAGGGCAAGAGACCCAGTACTTC,CASSPPGTGQETQYF
TRBV30,TRBJ2-3,TRBD2,.,TGTGCCTGGAGTCCATCCCGGGTGGGACTAGGATCCCCAGATACGCAGTATTTT,CAWSPSRVGLGSPDTQYF
TRBV18,TRBJ2-7,.,.,TGTGCCAGCTCACCACCGACTCTTGGGGAGCAGTACTTC,CASSPPTLGEQYF
TRBV19,TRBJ2-3,.,.,TGTGCCAGTAGTGGCGGTTCCCCTGGTGGAGGGCACACAGATACGCAGTATTTT,CASSGGSPGGGHTDTQYF
TRBV4-3,TRBJ2-5,TRBD2,.,TGCGCCAGCAGCCCGGGACTAGCCCAAGAGACCCAGTACTTC,CASSPGLAQETQYF
TRBV7-2,TRBJ1-1,.,few,TGTGCCAGCAGCCCCGGGCCAGGCCAGAACACTGAAGCTTTCTTT,CASSPGPGQNTEAFF
TRBV10-3,TRBJ2-5,.,.,TGTGCCATCAGACAGGGGAGGCAAGAGACCCAGTACTTC,CAIRQGRQETQYF
TRBV6-6,TRBJ1-1,.,.,TGTGCCAGCAGTTACTCGCTTCGGACGAACACTGAAGCTTTCTTT,CASSYSLRTNTEAFF
TRBV28,TRBJ2-5,TRBD1,.,TGTGCCAGCGGGGTAGACAGGGTAGAAGAGACCCAGTACTTC,CASGVDRVEETQYF
TRBV5-1,TRBJ2-5,.,.,TGCGCCAGCAGCCCCGGACAGCAACAAGAGACCCAGTACTTC,CASSPGQQQETQYF
TRBV7-9,TRBJ2-7,TRBD1,.,TGTGCCAGCAGCCCCACAGGGGTCTACGAGCAGTACTTC,CASSPTGVYEQYF
TRBV4-2,TRBJ1-1,.,.,TGTGCCAGCAGCAGCTCGGGAATGAACACTGAAGCTTTCTTT,CASSSSGMNTEAFF
TRBV2,TRBJ2-5,.,.,TGTGCCAGCAGTGAAGGTGGCGAGACCCAGTACTTC,CASSEGGETQYF
TRBV28,TRBJ2-7,.,.,TGTGCCAGCACCCCGGGGGACGCTGACTACGAGCAGTACTTC,CASTPGDADYEQYF
TRBV5-6,TRBJ2-2,.,.,TGTGCCAGCAGCATGGCCACAGTCGGGGAGCTGTTTTTT,CASSMATVGELFF
TRBV7-2,TRBJ1-1,TRBD1,.,TGTGCCAGCAGCTTAGCGGAAGACAGGGAGGCTTTCTTT,CASSLAEDREAFF
TRBV7-8,TRBJ2-1,.,.,TGTGCCAGTAGCGGCTACAATGAGCAGTTCTTC,CASSGYNEQFF
TRBV5-8,TRBJ2-7,.,.,TGTGCCAGCAGCTTGTGGCGCTCAACTAGCTCCTACGAGCAGTACTTC,CASSLWRSTSSYEQYF
TRBV9,TRBJ2-7,TRBD2,.,TGTGCCAGCAGCGAGGGACTAGCCCAATACGAGCAGTACTTC,CASSEGLAQYEQYF
TRBV5-8,TRBJ1-1,TRBD1,.,TGTGCCAGCAGCTTGCCGAGCCCCCAGGGGGCTGAAGCTTTCTTT,CASSLPSPQGAEAFF
TRBV10-3,TRBJ2-7,.,.,TGTGCCATCACCCCCGGGGAAGGGGGCGAGCAGTACTTC,CAITPGEGGEQYF
TRBV19,TRBJ2-3,TRBD2,.,TGTGCCAGTAGTATAGGGCCGGGACTAGCCGGGGGCACAGATACGCAGTATTTT,CASSIGPGLAGGTDTQYF
TRBV20-1,TRBJ1-1,.,.,TGCAGTGCTAGGAATGCTTTCTTT,CSARNAFF
TRBV5-6,TRBJ1-6,TRBD1,few,TGTGCCAGCAGCCCCAGGTGGGACAGGGACTCACCCCTCCACTTT,CASSPRWDRDSPLHF
TRBV10-3,TRBJ1-2,.,.,TGTGCCATCAGTGATGTGAGGTGGGCTTATGGCTACACCTTC,CAISDVRWAYGYTF
TRBV7-9,TRBJ1-2,.,.,TGTGCCAGCACCCCATTAGGGCAGCGCTATGGCTACACCTTC,CASTPLGQRYGYTF
TRBV30,TRBJ2-3,TRBD2,few,TGTGCCTGGAGTGTTGGGCGGGGGGCATACACAGATACGCAGTATTTT,CAWSVGRGAYTDTQYF
TRBV4-2,TRBJ1-3,.,.,TGTGCCAGCAGCCACGACTCTGGAAACACCATATATTTT,CASSHDSGNTIYF
TRBV28,TRBJ2-2,.,.,TGTGCCAGCACCTCCCTGAGGGCGTCGGGGAGGGAGCTGTTTTTT,CASTSLRASGRELFF
TRBV10-3,TRBJ2-7,.,.,TGTGCCCCCCGGGGCCCCGGGCACGAGCAGTACTTC,CAPRGPGHEQYF
TRBV19,TRBJ1-1,.,few,TGTGCCAGTAGGAATAGCCCTCGGGTGGCCGCTTTCTTT,CASRNSPRVAAFF
TRBV6-5,TRBJ1-1,.,.,TGTGCCAGCAGCCTTGGGTGGAACACTGAAGCTTTCTTT,CASSLGWNTEAFF